These 25 T cell receptor beta chains share one sample of origin, sequenced in a study of cytomegalovirus exposure and HLA in healthy donors. Both 60 Vbeta primers and 13 Jbeta primers went into the PCR. TCRdb's copy holds only in-frame clones and misses some; the assay was immunoSEQ multiplex PCR. The data show about 130,000 clones, 70% to 80% seen once. Sequenced sample: PBMCs. The receptors were sampled from a human donor in good health.

The gene calls are TRBV6-6 and TRBJ2-7; tentatively, D is TRBD2 (5 bases). Deletions cut 5 bases from V and 7 bases from J, with 9 bases between. Germline V gene sequence: CDR1 MNHNY, CDR2 SVGAGI (reference sequence). This CDR3 comprises 11 residues. The CDR3 DNA is TGTGCCAGCAGTAGCCCGGGGGAGCAGTACTTC. Its protein is CASSSPGEQYF.

On this clone itself: One end of the junction fails to match germline, which may point to a read error. The CDR3 reads CSSSLVRTGVFSNEQFF. The CDR3 coding sequence is TGTTCCAGCAGCTTAGTCCGGACAGGGGTATTTTCGAATGAGCAGTTCTTC. The chain uses TRBV7-9 and TRBJ2-1; 9 bases line up with TRBD1. CDR1 SEHNR and CDR2 FQNEAQ come from the germline V gene (reference sequence). The CDR3 runs 17 residues.

This chain uses TRBV19 with TRBJ2-1, with D perhaps matching TRBD2 (5 bases). This CDR3 is built from 15 residues. The germline CDR1 and CDR2 sequences are LNHDA and SQIVND (reference sequence). V lost 4 bases and J 6 bases, leaving 16 bases between the germline ends. Here the CDR3 reads CASSKGLRVGNEQFF. The CDR3 DNA sequence: TGTGCCAGTAGTAAGGGATTGAGGGTAGGCAATGAGCAGTTCTTC.

This chain uses TRBV9 with TRBJ1-1; D not certain. The length of the CDR3 is 15 residues. From germline, CDR1 is SGDLS and CDR2 YYNGEE. The V gene lost 0 bases and the J gene lost 7 bases, with 16 bases spanning the gap. The CDR3 sequence is CASSVVVGEAGEAFF. In DNA form, the CDR3 reads TGTGCCAGCAGCGTAGTAGTTGGGGAGGCTGGTGAAGCTTTCTTT. The complete variable domain, with remaining parts taken from reference TRBV9 and TRBJ1-1, reads DSGVTQTPKHLITATGQRVTLRCSPRSGDLSVYWYQQSLDQGLQFLIQYYNGEERAKGNILERFSAQQFPDLHSELNLSSLELGDSALYFCASSVVVGEAGEAFFGQGTRLTVV.

V gene TRBV19 combines with J gene TRBJ1-1, with D perhaps TRBD1 (5 bases). The germline V gene has CDR1 LNHDA and CDR2 SQIVND (reference sequence). The CDR3 consists of 15 residues. V dropped 3 bases and J dropped 4 bases, with 15 bases sitting between them. In nucleotides, the CDR3 is TGTGCCAGTAGTATCTTCTATGCCGGGGGCACTGAAGCTTTCTTT. Its protein is CASSIFYAGGTEAFF.

The chain joins TRBV7-8 to TRBJ2-7; 8 bases line up with TRBD2. The CDR3 runs 16 residues. V lost 1 base, J lost 2 bases, and 7 bases stayed unmatched. Per the germline V gene, CDR1 is SGHVS and CDR2 is FQNEAQ. The CDR3 sequence: CASSLETRGAAYEQYF. CDR3 DNA sequence: TGTGCCAGCAGCTTAGAAACGCGGGGGGCCGCCTACGAGCAGTACTTC.

The gene calls are TRBV29-1 and TRBJ1-2; D is unclear. This CDR3 region has 13 residues. Germline V gives CDR1 SQVTM, CDR2 ANQGSEA. The ends were cut back, 4 bases at V and 7 bases at J, with 16 bases in the middle. The CDR3, as DNA: TGCAGCGTTGTATCGGGAATCTGGAGTGGCTACACCTTC. Protein sequence: CSVVSGIWSGYTF. Full variable domain (outside the CDR3, taken from reference TRBV29-1 and TRBJ1-2): SAVISQKPSRDICQRGTSLTIQCQVDSQVTMMFWYRQQPGQSLTLIATANQGSEATYESGFVIDKFPISRPNLTFSTLTVSNMSPEDSSIYLCSVVSGIWSGYTFGSGTRLTVV.

The V gene is TRBV7-2, the J gene TRBJ2-4, with D possibly matching TRBD1 (5 bases). V was clipped by 2 bases and J by 7 bases, with 12 bases between them. Germline V gives CDR1 SGHTA, CDR2 FQGNSA. This CDR3 has 14 residues. This chain's CDR3 is CASSLRTNGNIQYF. The CDR3, as DNA: TGTGCCAGCAGCTTACGGACAAACGGCAACATTCAGTACTTC.

The rearrangement joins TRBV6-4 to TRBJ2-1; TRBD2 agrees at 7 bases. There are 13 residues in the CDR3. J lost 13 bases, V lost 3 bases, and 9 bases had no gene match. The V gene's germline CDR1 is MRHNA and CDR2 SNTAGT. The CDR3 here is CASSEIASSGQFF. CDR3 DNA sequence: TGTGCCAGCAGTGAGATAGCATCTAGCGGACAGTTCTTC.

The genes are TRBV7-2 and TRBJ2-1, with a possible D match to TRBD2 (6 bases). The CDR3 is 14 amino acids. The germline V gene encodes CDR1 SGHTA and CDR2 FQGNSA. V gave up 8 bases and J gave up 0 bases, with 11 bases separating them. The DNA of the CDR3 is TGTGCCAGCGGCGGAGGGAGCTCCTACAATGAGCAGTTCTTC. Protein: CASGGGSSYNEQFF.

V usage is TRBV4-1 and J usage is TRBJ2-3; 7 bases are a match to TRBD1. The length of the CDR3 is 15 residues. CDR1 and CDR2 (germline): MGHRA, YSYEKL. V dropped 4 bases and J dropped 0; count of bases not matched to a gene: 4. Here the CDR3 reads CASSLGQASTDTQYF. The CDR3 DNA sequence: TGCGCCAGCAGCCTTGGACAGGCTAGCACAGATACGCAGTATTTT.

This clone was detected only once. The chain uses TRBV19 and TRBJ2-7, with TRBD2 identical over 7 bases. Losses at the gene ends were 10 bases for V and 5 bases for J; bases not matched to a gene: 8. Germline loops: CDR1 LNHDA, CDR2 SQIVND (reference sequence). CDR3 length: 12 residues. Written as DNA, the CDR3 is TGTGCCACCAGTGGCGGGAGAAACGAGCAGTACTTC. This sequence encodes CATSGGRNEQYF.

The chain employs TRBV2 and TRBJ1-4; 11 bases are shared with TRBD1. Looked up from germline, CDR1 is SNHLY and CDR2 is FYNNEI. The V segment lost 11 bases and the J segment 10 bases; nucleotides outside the gene matches: 6. The CDR3 spans 12 residues. In nucleotides, the CDR3 is TGTGCCGTGGGACAGGGGGTCGGAAAACTGTTTTTT. This translates into CAVGQGVGKLFF.

The V and J genes are TRBV7-9 and TRBJ2-2; maybe TRBD1 (5 bases). Trimming took 3 bases from V and 1 from J, leaving 9 bases between them. This CDR3 has 15 amino acids. CDR1 is SEHNR, CDR2 FQNEAQ, per germline (reference sequence). DNA for the CDR3: TGTGCCAGCAGCTTCGACCAGGGGAACACCGGGGAGCTGTTTTTT. Its protein is CASSFDQGNTGELFF.

J is TRBJ2-7 and V is TRBV29-1, with no clear D. The V gene lost 4 bases and the J gene lost 1 base, with 11 bases spanning the gap. Germline-derived CDR1 and CDR2 are SQVTM and ANQGSEA. The CDR3 covers 13 residues. CDR3 sequence: CSVGRRLSYEQYF. The CDR3 region has the DNA TGCAGCGTTGGGCGCAGGTTATCCTACGAGCAGTACTTC.

In its sample, this clone was seen a few times. The J gene is TRBJ2-5, the V gene TRBV19; D ambiguous. The CDR3 is 14 amino acids. The germline V and J ends were trimmed by 1 base and 2 bases, with 8 bases remaining between them. Germline assignment: CDR1 LNHDA and CDR2 SQIVND (reference sequence). CDR3 in DNA: TGTGCCAGTAGTATAGGCGCAGGACAAGAGACCCAGTACTTC. Its protein is CASSIGAGQETQYF.

V and J are TRBV4-1 and TRBJ1-5; D possibly corresponds to TRBD1 (6 bases). Trimming shortened V by 2 bases and J by 1 base, and 9 bases separated the two germline ends. The CDR3 has 15 residues. Germline CDR1 MGHRA, CDR2 YSYEKL. This chain's CDR3 is CASSQRTESNQPQHF. The CDR3 bases are TGCGCCAGCAGCCAACGGACAGAGAGCAATCAGCCCCAGCATTTT.

This clone was observed a few times. The V call is TRBV19, the J call TRBJ2-2, with D hard to call. The CDR3 loop spans 14 amino acids. The V gene lost 6 bases and the J gene lost 7 bases, with 15 bases spanning the gap. CDR1 LNHDA and CDR2 SQIVND come from the germline V gene (reference sequence). The CDR3 sequence: CASRSTNDNGELFF. CDR3 DNA sequence: TGTGCCAGTAGGTCGACCAATGACAACGGGGAGCTGTTTTTT.

This clone was counted once. The genes are TRBV23-1 and TRBJ2-2; D may be TRBD2 (6 bases). TRBV23-1 is treated as an ORF (open reading frame) with a function not yet certain. The CDR3 is made up of 17 amino acids. V gave up 6 bases and J gave up 0 bases, with 17 bases separating them. As DNA, the CDR3 is TGCGCCAGCAGAAAAATCCACCGGGACTCGAACACCGGGGAGCTGTTTTTT. Its protein is CASRKIHRDSNTGELFF.

V is TRBV5-5 and J is TRBJ1-6, with TRBD1 as a possible D gene (5 bases). CDR1 is SGHKS, CDR2 YYEKEE, per germline (reference sequence). Trimming took 3 bases from V and 8 from J, leaving 15 bases between them. The CDR3 spans 15 residues. The CDR3 DNA is TGTGCCAGCAGCTGGGACTTGCGACCCGATTCACCCCTCCACTTT. It yields the protein CASSWDLRPDSPLHF.

In DNA form, the CDR3 reads TGTGCCAGCAGCCGGGGACAGGGAAACTACGAGCAGTACTTC. Amino acids: CASSRGQGNYEQYF. The gene calls are TRBV4-2 and TRBJ2-7; 9 bases map to TRBD1. The CDR3 spans 14 residues. Germline lookup yields CDR1 LGHNA and CDR2 YNFKEQ. With V trimmed by 4 bases and J by 3 bases, 4 bases remained unmatched.

The chain carries TRBV28 and TRBJ2-1; 12 nucleotides align to TRBD1. The V and J ends lost 5 bases and 7 bases, in that order; junction bases with no gene match: 9. Germline CDR1 is MDHEN and CDR2 is SYDVKM. This CDR3 comprises 16 residues. The DNA of the CDR3 is TGTGCCAGCAGTCGAACGGGGACAGGGGGCAGGAATGAGCAGTTCTTC. This translates into CASSRTGTGGRNEQFF.

V and J are TRBV19 and TRBJ2-5; tentative D call: TRBD2 (7 bases). The V end lost 6 bases, the J end lost 5 bases, and 16 bases lay between the germline ends. CDR1 and CDR2 from the germline V gene are LNHDA and SQIVND (reference sequence). CDR3 length: 14 amino acids. CDR3 sequence reads: CASRSPGRGETQYF. CDR3 sequence (DNA): TGTGCCAGTAGGTCTCCAGGGAGGGGGGAGACCCAGTACTTC.

This rearrangement joins TRBV7-8 to TRBJ2-2, with D possibly being TRBD2 (6 bases). V was cut by 5 bases and J by 3 bases, with 13 bases left in between. This CDR3 has 15 amino acids. CDR1 and CDR2 from the germline V gene are SGHVS and FQNEAQ. CDR3 sequence reads: CASSAVGGYTGELFF. CDR3 bases: TGTGCCAGCAGCGCAGTCGGGGGTTACACCGGGGAGCTGTTTTTT.

Worth noting for this clone: Other DNA sequences from this sample encode an identical CDR3 as well. V gene TRBV11-2 combines with J gene TRBJ2-7; no clear D. The CDR3 spans 11 residues. The germline V gene has CDR1 SGHAT and CDR2 FQNNGV. Trimming took off 5 bases at V and 2 bases at J, with 4 bases between the two ends. CDR3 amino acids: CASSLTYEQYF. CDR3 nucleotides: TGTGCCAGCAGCCTAACCTACGAGCAGTACTTC.